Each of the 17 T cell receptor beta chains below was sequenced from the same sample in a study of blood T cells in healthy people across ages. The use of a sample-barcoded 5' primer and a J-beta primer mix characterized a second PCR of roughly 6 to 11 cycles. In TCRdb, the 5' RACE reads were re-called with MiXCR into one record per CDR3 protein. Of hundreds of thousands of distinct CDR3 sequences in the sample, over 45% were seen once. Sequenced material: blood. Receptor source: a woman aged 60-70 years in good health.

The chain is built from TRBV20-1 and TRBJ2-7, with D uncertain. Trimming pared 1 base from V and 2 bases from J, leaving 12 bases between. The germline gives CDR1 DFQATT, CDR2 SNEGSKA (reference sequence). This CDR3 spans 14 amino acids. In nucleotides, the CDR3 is TGCAGTGCTAGAGTGAGCGTTGCCACCTACGAGCAGTACTTC. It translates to CSARVSVATYEQYF.

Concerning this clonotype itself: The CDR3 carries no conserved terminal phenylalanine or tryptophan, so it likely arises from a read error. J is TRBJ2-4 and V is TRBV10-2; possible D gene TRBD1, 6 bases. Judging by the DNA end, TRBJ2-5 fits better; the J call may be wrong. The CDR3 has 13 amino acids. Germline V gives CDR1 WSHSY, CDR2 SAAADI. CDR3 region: CASRAAGVQTQYS. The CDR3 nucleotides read TGCGCCAGCAGGGCGGCAGGGGTACAGACCCAGTACTCC.

In DNA, the CDR3 is TGCAGTACGGGAGCTGGGTACAATGAGCAGTTCTTC. Its protein is CSTGAGYNEQFF. This chain connects TRBV20-1 to TRBJ2-1; possibly TRBD2 for D (6 bases). The length of the CDR3 is 12 residues. Trimming removed 8 bases from V and 4 bases from J, with 12 bases in between. Germline lookup yields CDR1 DFQATT and CDR2 SNEGSKA (reference sequence).

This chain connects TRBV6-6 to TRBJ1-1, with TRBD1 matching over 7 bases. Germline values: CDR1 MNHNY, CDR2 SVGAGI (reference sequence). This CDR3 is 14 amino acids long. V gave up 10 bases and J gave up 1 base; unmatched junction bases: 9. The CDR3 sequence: CATVPGGRNTEAFF. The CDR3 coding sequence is TGTGCCACCGTCCCAGGGGGAAGGAACACTGAAGCTTTCTTT.

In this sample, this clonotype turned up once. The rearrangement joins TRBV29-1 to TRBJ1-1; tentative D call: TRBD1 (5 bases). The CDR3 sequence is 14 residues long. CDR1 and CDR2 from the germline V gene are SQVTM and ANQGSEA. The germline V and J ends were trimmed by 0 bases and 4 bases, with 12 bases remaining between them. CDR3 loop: CSVEDRVRTTEAFF. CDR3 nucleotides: TGCAGCGTTGAAGACAGGGTGAGGACCACTGAAGCTTTCTTT.

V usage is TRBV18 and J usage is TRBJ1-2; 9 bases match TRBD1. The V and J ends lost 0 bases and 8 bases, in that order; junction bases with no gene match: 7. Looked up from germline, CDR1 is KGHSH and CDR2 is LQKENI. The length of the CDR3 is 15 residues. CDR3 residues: CASSPPGTGRSGYTF. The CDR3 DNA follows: TGTGCCAGCTCACCACCAGGGACAGGGCGGAGCGGCTACACCTTC.

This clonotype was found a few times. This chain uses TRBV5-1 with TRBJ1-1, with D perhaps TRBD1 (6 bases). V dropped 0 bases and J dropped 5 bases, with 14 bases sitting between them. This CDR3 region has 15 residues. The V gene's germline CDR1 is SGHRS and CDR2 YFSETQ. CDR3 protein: CASSLGGAPGTEAFF. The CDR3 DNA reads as TGCGCCAGCAGCTTGGGGGGGGCGCCGGGAACTGAAGCTTTCTTT.

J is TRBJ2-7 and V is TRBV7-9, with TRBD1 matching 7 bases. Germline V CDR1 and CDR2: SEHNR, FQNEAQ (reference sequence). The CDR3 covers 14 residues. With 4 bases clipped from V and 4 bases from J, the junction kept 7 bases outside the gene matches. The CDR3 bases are TGTGCCAGCAGCTCCGGGACAGCCAGGTACGAGCAGTACTTC. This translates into CASSSGTARYEQYF.

As DNA, the CDR3 is TGTGCCAGCAGCGGAGGGACAGCTAGCCTCGACCAGCAGTACTTC. It translates to CASSGGTASLDQQYF. V and J are TRBV9 and TRBJ2-7; 7 nucleotides align to TRBD1. J gave up 8 bases and V 3 bases, and 14 bases lay outside the gene matches. The germline V gene has CDR1 SGDLS and CDR2 YYNGEE. The CDR3 contains 15 residues.

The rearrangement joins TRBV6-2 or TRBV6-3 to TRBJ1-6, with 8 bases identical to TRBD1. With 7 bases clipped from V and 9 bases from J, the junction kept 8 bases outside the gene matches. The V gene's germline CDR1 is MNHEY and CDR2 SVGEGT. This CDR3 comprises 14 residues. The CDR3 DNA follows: TGTGCCAGCATCAGACAGGGGACGGCTTCACCCCTCCACTTT. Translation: CASIRQGTASPLHF.

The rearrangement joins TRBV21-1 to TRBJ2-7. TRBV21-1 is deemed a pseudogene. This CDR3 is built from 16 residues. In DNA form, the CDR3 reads TGTGCCAGCAGCAACCCTAGAACAGAGCCGTTGTACGAGCAGTACTTC. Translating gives CASSNPRTEPLYEQYF.

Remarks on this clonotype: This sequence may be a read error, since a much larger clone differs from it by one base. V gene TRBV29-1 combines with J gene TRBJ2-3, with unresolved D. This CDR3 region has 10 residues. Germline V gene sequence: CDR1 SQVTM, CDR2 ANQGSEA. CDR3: CGLGSDTQYF. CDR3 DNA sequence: TGCGGCCTTGGGTCCGATACGCAGTATTTT.

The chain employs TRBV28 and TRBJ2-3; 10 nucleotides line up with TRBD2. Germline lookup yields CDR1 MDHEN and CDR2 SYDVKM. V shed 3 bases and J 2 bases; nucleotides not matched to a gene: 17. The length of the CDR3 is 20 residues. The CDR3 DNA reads TGTGCCAGCAGTTTCCCCACGCTAGCGGGAGCACGGAGATACACAGATACGCAGTATTTT. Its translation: CASSFPTLAGARRYTDTQYF.

The CDR3 protein is CASSFSGSRAFF. The DNA of the CDR3 is TGTGCCAGCAGCTTTTCAGGGTCCAGAGCTTTCTTT. V gene TRBV7-2 combines with J gene TRBJ1-1, with D perhaps TRBD1 (5 bases). The CDR3 is 12 amino acids. CDR1 and CDR2 from the germline V gene are SGHTA and FQGNSA. Trimming removed 3 bases at V and 10 bases at J, with 12 bases between.

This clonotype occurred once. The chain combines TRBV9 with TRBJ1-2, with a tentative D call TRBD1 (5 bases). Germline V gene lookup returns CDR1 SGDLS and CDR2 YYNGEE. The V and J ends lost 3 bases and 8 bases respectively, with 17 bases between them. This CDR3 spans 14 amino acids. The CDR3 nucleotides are TGTGCCAGCAGCGAACGGGACGGGTTAAGGGGCTACACCTTC. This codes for CASSERDGLRGYTF.

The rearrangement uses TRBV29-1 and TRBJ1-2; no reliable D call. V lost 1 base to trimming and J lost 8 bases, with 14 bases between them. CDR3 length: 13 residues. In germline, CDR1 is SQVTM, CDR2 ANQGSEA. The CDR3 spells CSVEGDSGLGYTF. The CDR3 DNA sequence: TGCAGCGTTGAAGGTGACTCGGGTTTGGGCTACACCTTC.

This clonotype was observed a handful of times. DNA of the CDR3: TGTGCCAGCAGCTTAGTAGGTGCTGGCACAGATACGCAGTATTTT. Its translation: CASSLVGAGTDTQYF. The chain carries TRBV7-9 and TRBJ2-3; D remains unclear. This CDR3 is built from 15 residues. The V gene lost 1 base and the J gene lost 1 base, with 9 bases spanning the gap. Germline V CDR1 and CDR2: SEHNR, FQNEAQ (reference sequence).